This note documents a single T cell receptor beta chain sequence. What it binds is not known. This record comes from a study of cytomegalovirus exposure and HLA in healthy donors. General study points: That first-cohort TCR clusters tended to co-occur in the 95 to 150 validation repertoires was found in a later analysis. Researchers counted approximately 160 TCR beta chains as cytomegalovirus-associated.

Only in-frame clones appear in the TCRdb table, and some are missing; sequencing was by immunoSEQ multiplex PCR. In the table there are roughly 130,000 clones, roughly four fifths of which are singletons. The sequencing sample was made of PBMCs. The TCR was taken from a woman aged 25 to 39 in good health and CMV-seronegative.

The CDR3 spells CASSQDPGLAMHEQFF. CDR3 coding DNA: TGTGCCAGCAGCCAAGATCCCGGACTAGCAATGCATGAGCAGTTCTTC. The V gene is TRBV4-2, the J gene TRBJ2-1; 8 bases line up with TRBD2. Unmatched junction bases numbered 9, after V lost 0 bases and J lost 8 bases. The CDR3 is 16 amino acids. Germline CDR1 reads LGHNA; CDR2 reads YNFKEQ.